These 6 T cell receptor beta chains share one sample of origin, sequenced in a study of technical replicates of blood from a handful of donors. Measured with immunoSEQ multiplex PCR; TCRdb has only the in-frame clones, and not every one. Of approximately 92,000 clones listed, roughly 96% are singletons. The sample was T cells isolated from PBMCs. The source is a human donor in good health.

The rearrangement joins TRBV9 to TRBJ2-7, with 9 bases lining up with TRBD2. The CDR3 is made up of 15 amino acids. V was clipped by 4 bases and J by 5 bases; unmatched bases: 10. CDR1 SGDLS and CDR2 YYNGEE come from the germline V gene. The CDR3 sequence is CASSPTSGLFNEQYF. As DNA, the CDR3 is TGTGCCAGCAGCCCTACTAGCGGGTTGTTTAACGAGCAGTACTTC.

This clone was found once. The chain joins TRBV6-6 to TRBJ1-4; tentatively, D is TRBD1 (6 bases). Trimming took off 6 bases at V and 5 bases at J, with 10 bases between the two ends. CDR1 MNHNY and CDR2 SVGAGI come from the germline V gene (reference sequence). The CDR3 runs 13 residues. CDR3 loop: CASRDSLNEKLFF. CDR3 bases: TGTGCCAGCAGGGACAGTTTGAATGAAAAACTGTTTTTT.

The genes are TRBV6-5 and TRBJ2-1; the D gene is possibly TRBD2 (5 bases). Trimming removed 5 bases at V and 4 bases at J, with 12 bases between. The CDR3 has 14 residues. Per germline, CDR1 MNHEY and CDR2 SVGAGI. The CDR3, as DNA: TGTGCCAGCAGTCTCTATTCGGGGTACAATGAGCAGTTCTTC. As protein: CASSLYSGYNEQFF.

V and J are TRBV18 and TRBJ2-5, with D hard to call. Per the germline V gene, CDR1 is KGHSH and CDR2 is LQKENI. Trimming took 3 bases from V and 0 from J, leaving 5 bases between them. This CDR3 is 13 amino acids long. The CDR3 spells CASSPQYQETQYF. CDR3 coding DNA: TGTGCCAGCTCACCTCAGTACCAAGAGACCCAGTACTTC.

The chain links TRBV5-4 to TRBJ1-1; D is ambiguous. The CDR3 consists of 12 residues. Looked up from germline, CDR1 is SGHNT and CDR2 is YYREEE (reference sequence). Trimming took off 2 bases at V and 4 bases at J, with 6 bases between the two ends. The CDR3 here is CASSFEITEAFF. The CDR3 bases are TGTGCCAGCAGCTTTGAGATCACTGAAGCTTTCTTT.

This chain uses TRBV6-1 with TRBJ1-1; 10 nucleotides match TRBD1. V lost 2 bases and J lost 1; bases outside the gene matches: 7. Germline V CDR1 and CDR2: MNHNS, SASEGT. The CDR3 is made up of 17 amino acids. CDR3 DNA sequence: TGTGCCAGCAGTGAAATATGGACAGGGGGGCCGAACACTGAAGCTTTCTTT. Its protein is CASSEIWTGGPNTEAFF.